The rows below give T cell receptor beta chains drawn from one sample of a study of T-cell memory formation after mild COVID-19. Using its own MiXCR run on the 5' RACE reads, TCRdb lists one record per CDR3 protein. This sample has fewer than 500,000 distinct CDR3 sequences, with around 25% found just once. The sequencing sample was made of PBMCs or a T cell subset sorted from them (not recorded which). The source of these receptors is an adult woman who had mild COVID-19 (a few samples of this study predate the infection). Cell type and time point are not known. Each CDR3 is given with its conserved first and last residue. Fields, in order: CDR3 protein, CDR3 DNA, clone size, D gene, V gene, J gene. D genes are given only for firm matches. Rows may omit the clone size; those that give it use once, few, many or a size class.

CASSLFREYGTDTQYF	TGTGCCAGCAGCTTATTTCGGGAGTATGGCACAGATACGCAGTATTTT	few	-	TRBV7-2	TRBJ2-3
CASSRTSGRTAGELFF	TGTGCTAGCAGCCGGACTAGCGGGAGGACTGCCGGGGAGCTGTTTTTT	-	TRBD2	TRBV7-7	TRBJ2-2
CASRFGSDSSYNEQFF	TGTGCCAGCAGATTCGGCAGCGACAGCTCCTACAATGAGCAGTTCTTC	-	-	TRBV7-9	TRBJ2-1
CASSKGHSGFVELFF	TGTGCCAGCAGCAAGGGACACAGCGGCTTCGTGGAGCTGTTTTTT	few	-	TRBV7-8	TRBJ2-2
CASSPTRHTEAFF	TGTGCCAGCAGTCCCACACGACACACTGAAGCTTTCTTT	few	-	TRBV5-5	TRBJ1-1
CASSPLVGRYNEQFF	TGTGCCAGCAGCCCCCTCGTAGGGAGGTACAATGAGCAGTTCTTC	few	-	TRBV11-2	TRBJ2-1
CASSSGRERNYEQYF	TGTGCCAGCAGCTCCGGGCGGGAGAGAAACTACGAGCAGTACTTC	-	TRBD2	TRBV7-9	TRBJ2-7
CASSPWTGPSAEQYF	TGTGCCAGTAGTCCCTGGACAGGGCCCTCGGCGGAGCAGTACTTC	-	TRBD1	TRBV19	TRBJ2-7
CASSLAGLSEQYF	TGTGCCAGCAGCTTGGCAGGGCTCTCCGAGCAGTACTTC	few	-	TRBV5-5	TRBJ2-7
CASSVERQGVRTDTQYF	TGTGCCAGCAGCGTAGAGCGGCAGGGGGTAAGAACAGATACGCAGTATTTT	few	TRBD1	TRBV9	TRBJ2-3
CSARVGESTDTQYF	TGCAGTGCTAGAGTGGGGGAGAGCACAGATACGCAGTATTTT	few	-	TRBV20-1	TRBJ2-3
CASSPDSRYGYTF	TGTGCCAGCAGCCCAGACAGTCGCTATGGCTACACCTTC	-	-	TRBV5-6	TRBJ1-2
CASSNQEDTQYF	TGTGCCAGCAGCAACCAAGAGGATACGCAGTATTTT	few	-	TRBV9	TRBJ2-3
CASSLWSGQETQYF	TGTGCCAGCAGCTTATGGAGCGGCCAAGAGACCCAGTACTTC	few	-	TRBV7-3	TRBJ2-5
CASSSPGQSSGANVLTF	TGTGCCAGCAGTTCCCCGGGACAGAGCTCTGGGGCCAACGTCCTGACTTTC	few	TRBD1	TRBV12-3/TRBV12-4	TRBJ2-6
CSTTQDPFAGGSTDTQYF	TGCAGCACTACGCAAGACCCCTTTGCGGGAGGGAGCACAGATACGCAGTATTTT	once	TRBD2	TRBV29-1	TRBJ2-3
CASSSSTGTPYNEQFF	TGCGCCAGCAGCAGTTCGACAGGTACCCCCTACAATGAGCAGTTCTTC	few	-	TRBV5-1	TRBJ2-1
CASSKGLYSNQPQHF	TGTGCCAGCAGCAAAGGGCTATATAGCAATCAGCCCCAGCATTTT	few	-	TRBV21-1	TRBJ1-5
CASSRPGGELFF	TGTGCCAGCAGCCGCCCAGGCGGGGAGCTGTTTTTT	-	-	TRBV7-6	TRBJ2-2
CSAMGRTNTEAFF	TGCAGTGCTATGGGACGTACGAACACTGAAGCTTTCTTT	few	-	TRBV20-1	TRBJ1-1
CASKQGRADTQYF	TGTGCCAGCAAACAGGGGCGGGCAGATACGCAGTATTTT	-	TRBD1	TRBV12-3/TRBV12-4	TRBJ2-3
CAISGTSGGAGADTQYF	TGTGCCATCAGCGGTACTAGCGGGGGGGCCGGTGCAGATACGCAGTATTTT	few	TRBD2	TRBV10-3	TRBJ2-3
CASSLGFPGTYNEQFF	TGTGCCAGCAGCTTAGGATTCCCGGGGACCTACAATGAGCAGTTCTTC	-	-	TRBV7-2	TRBJ2-1
CASSHGQFANTGELFF	TGTGCCAGCAGCCACGGACAGTTCGCGAACACCGGGGAGCTGTTTTTT	-	-	TRBV7-9	TRBJ2-2
CSSRGTSGSWETQYF	TGCAGCTCCCGAGGGACTAGCGGGAGTTGGGAGACCCAGTACTTC	-	TRBD2	TRBV29-1	TRBJ2-5
CASSAPQGSRDTGELFF	TGTGCCAGCAGCGCCCCCCAAGGGAGTCGCGACACCGGGGAGCTGTTTTTT	few	-	TRBV7-9	TRBJ2-2
CASSLQYNQPQHF	TGTGCCAGCAGCTTGCAGTACAATCAGCCCCAGCATTTT	few	-	TRBV5-8	TRBJ1-5
CASSQPTSSDTQYF	TGTGCCAGCAGCCAACCTACGTCCTCAGATACGCAGTATTTT	few	-	TRBV7-9	TRBJ2-3
CASRGTSGSWETQYF	TGTGCCAGCAGAGGGACTAGCGGGAGTTGGGAGACCCAGTACTTC	-	TRBD2	TRBV6-5	TRBJ2-5
CASSPVQTGEQFF	TGCGCCAGCAGCCCCGTGCAGACCGGTGAGCAGTTCTTC	-	-	TRBV4-1	TRBJ2-1
CASSASSGAPGELFF	TGTGCCAGCAGCGCCTCTAGCGGGGCCCCCGGGGAGCTGTTTTTT	-	TRBD2	TRBV9	TRBJ2-2
CASSTLAGGLASSYEQYF	TGTGCCAGCAGTACACTAGCGGGGGGACTCGCGAGCTCCTACGAGCAGTACTTC	-	TRBD2	TRBV6-1	TRBJ2-7
CASSLDRGGGSPLHF	TGTGCCAGCAGTTTGGACAGGGGAGGTGGTTCACCCCTCCACTTT	many	TRBD1	TRBV12-3/TRBV12-4	TRBJ1-6
CASKKGEVGNEKLFF	TGTGCCAGTAAGAAGGGGGAAGTCGGTAATGAAAAACTGTTTTTT	-	-	TRBV19	TRBJ1-4
CATSRGKDIGGTSGYNEQFF	TGTGCCACCAGCAGAGGTAAAGACATTGGGGGTACATCAGGCTACAATGAGCAGTTCTTC	-	-	TRBV15	TRBJ2-1
CASSKTGEYTDTQYF	TGCGCCAGCAGCAAGACAGGGGAGTACACAGATACGCAGTATTTT	few	TRBD1	TRBV5-1	TRBJ2-3
CASSLDPPGGPYNEQFF	TGTGCCAGCAGCTTAGACCCCCCCGGGGGACCCTACAATGAGCAGTTCTTC	few	-	TRBV11-3	TRBJ2-1
CASSSLQGDRYEQYF	TGTGCCAGCAGTTCCCTCCAGGGGGACCGCTACGAGCAGTACTTC	-	TRBD1	TRBV7-9	TRBJ2-7
CASRRQGLNTEAFF	TGTGCCAGCAGACGACAGGGGCTAAACACTGAAGCTTTCTTT	-	TRBD1	TRBV6-6	TRBJ1-1
CASSRTTDSGAEQYF	TGCGCCAGCAGCCGAACTACTGATTCAGGGGCCGAGCAGTACTTC	few	-	TRBV4-1	TRBJ2-7
CASREGAFNGPDTQYF	TGCGCCAGCAGGGAGGGGGCATTCAACGGCCCAGATACGCAGTATTTT	-	-	TRBV10-2	TRBJ2-3
CAITGNQNTIYF	TGTGCCATCACAGGGAACCAAAACACCATATATTTT	-	-	TRBV10-3	TRBJ1-3
CASSPPGSGELFF	TGCGCCAGCAGCCCGCCTGGGTCTGGGGAGCTGTTTTTT	few	-	TRBV4-1	TRBJ2-2
CASSERTGGEVVYGYTF	TGTGCCAGCAGCGAGCGGACAGGGGGCGAAGTAGTCTATGGCTACACCTTC	few	TRBD1	TRBV7-8	TRBJ1-2
CACTVGATQPQHF	TGTGCCTGTACGGTAGGGGCAACTCAGCCCCAGCATTTT	few	-	TRBV30	TRBJ1-5
CASSLAPLAGEADTQYF	TGTGCCAGCAGTTTAGCGCCCCTAGCGGGGGAGGCAGATACGCAGTATTTT	few	TRBD2	TRBV12-3/TRBV12-4	TRBJ2-3
CASRTGTVDSPLHF	TGCGCCAGCCGGACCGGGACCGTGGATTCACCCCTCCACTTT	-	-	TRBV5-1	TRBJ1-6
CASSPPSAGRLFF	TGTGCCAGCAGCCCCCCCTCGGCAGGTCGGCTGTTTTTT	-	-	TRBV7-9	TRBJ1-4
CATSRVKDTQYF	TGTGCCACCAGCAGGGTCAAAGATACGCAGTATTTT	many	-	TRBV15	TRBJ2-3
CASTIIPGLNTEAFF	TGCGCCAGCACCATCATCCCAGGGTTGAACACTGAAGCTTTCTTT	-	-	TRBV5-1	TRBJ1-1
CSAPRQGKTNYGYTF	TGCAGTGCCCCGAGACAGGGAAAGACAAACTATGGCTACACCTTC	-	TRBD1	TRBV20-1	TRBJ1-2
CASNSGPLSYEQYF	TGTGCCAGCAATAGCGGGCCGCTATCCTACGAGCAGTACTTC	-	TRBD2	TRBV6-2/TRBV6-3	TRBJ2-7
CATSTRWGTVGSYEQYF	TGTGCCACCAGCACACGCTGGGGGACAGTGGGCTCCTACGAGCAGTACTTC	-	TRBD1	TRBV15	TRBJ2-7
CASSLGTGLFIETQYF	TGTGCCAGCAGCCTAGGGACGGGACTATTCATAGAGACCCAGTACTTC	-	TRBD2	TRBV7-2	TRBJ2-5
CASSVRDIVHEQYF	TGTGCCAGCAGCGTCCGGGACATCGTCCACGAGCAGTACTTC	-	-	TRBV7-2	TRBJ2-7
CASSRSGRANNEQFF	TGTGCCAGCAGCAGAAGCGGGAGGGCCAACAATGAGCAGTTCTTC	-	TRBD2	TRBV7-9	TRBJ2-1
CSARDFQAGLPYEQYF	TGCAGTGCTAGAGATTTTCAGGCAGGGCTTCCCTACGAGCAGTACTTC	few	-	TRBV20-1	TRBJ2-7